These 20 T cell receptor beta chains share one sample of origin, sequenced in a study of beta chain features in type 1 diabetes. Study-level points and caveats: Among all four CD4+ subsets, Type 1 diabetes patients had TCRB CDR3s that were moderately but significantly shorter.

Expressed TCRB transcripts were sequenced after all isolated RNA was converted to cDNA. TCRdb keeps only in-frame clones here, not all; method: immunoSEQ multiplex PCR. The sample holds 150,000 to 200,000 clones, 8% to 9.5% seen once. The antigens for these receptors are not known. Material for sequencing was central memory CD4+ T cells from blood. All receptors come from a woman under 30 with type 1 diabetes.

This clone appeared a few times. The gene calls are TRBV9 and TRBJ2-3, with TRBD1 matching over 8 bases. Losses at the gene ends were 1 base for V and 1 base for J; bases not matched to a gene: 2. CDR3 length: 15 residues. CDR1 SGDLS and CDR2 YYNGEE come from the germline V gene. This CDR3 is CASSVSGQGTDTQYF. In nucleotides, the CDR3 is TGTGCCAGCAGCGTATCGGGACAGGGCACAGATACGCAGTATTTT.

The rearrangement uses TRBV28 and TRBJ2-7; 10 nucleotides line up with TRBD1. This CDR3 has 15 residues. Looked up from germline, CDR1 is MDHEN and CDR2 is SYDVKM. After removal of 4 bases from V and 7 bases from J, the junction contained 10 bases not matched to a gene. This CDR3 is CASSSPGQGSGEQYF. The CDR3 DNA sequence: TGTGCCAGCAGTTCACCGGGACAGGGGTCGGGTGAGCAGTACTTC.

Only one count was recorded for this clone. Other DNA sequences in the same sample also yield this CDR3. The chain employs TRBV7-9 and TRBJ2-3; D is uncertain. V lost 1 base to trimming and J lost 6 bases, with 14 bases between them. Germline V gene lookup returns CDR1 SEHNR and CDR2 FQNEAQ (reference sequence). The CDR3 totals 15 residues. CDR3 in DNA: TGTGCCAGCAGCTTAGGTCACCCTAGGTCCGATACGCAGTATTTT. Residues: CASSLGHPRSDTQYF.

This clone has only a few counts. V usage is TRBV7-2 and J usage is TRBJ2-1, with 14 nucleotides matching TRBD2. After removal of 5 bases from V and 9 bases from J, the junction contained 9 bases not matched to a gene. CDR1 SGHTA and CDR2 FQGNSA come from the germline V gene. The CDR3 runs 16 residues. The CDR3 sequence is CASSGGGLAGGSEQFF. In DNA form, the CDR3 reads TGTGCCAGCAGCGGAGGAGGACTAGCGGGAGGTAGTGAGCAGTTCTTC.

This clone was seen more than once but under ten times. The V gene is TRBV28, the J gene TRBJ2-1; TRBD2 matches 8 bases. The CDR3 consists of 15 residues. After removal of 3 bases from V and 1 base from J, the junction contained 2 bases not matched to a gene. Germline V gene sequence: CDR1 MDHEN, CDR2 SYDVKM. The CDR3 loop is CASSFGGRSYNEQFF. The CDR3 region has the DNA TGTGCCAGCAGTTTTGGCGGGAGGTCCTACAATGAGCAGTTCTTC.

This chain links TRBV11-2 with TRBJ1-6; possibly TRBD1 for D (6 bases). This CDR3 is built from 14 residues. The V end lost 2 bases, the J end lost 7 bases, and 9 bases lay between the germline ends. CDR1 is SGHAT, CDR2 FQNNGV, per germline. CDR3 amino acids: CASSLMDRNSPLHF. The DNA for the CDR3 is TGTGCCAGCAGCTTAATGGACAGAAATTCACCCCTCCACTTT.

The chain links TRBV5-4 to TRBJ2-3; maybe TRBD2 (6 bases). The length of the CDR3 is 13 residues. Trimming left V 4 bases short and J 4 bases short, with 10 bases between. The germline V gene encodes CDR1 SGHNT and CDR2 YYREEE (reference sequence). Here the CDR3 DNA reads TGTGCCAGCAGCCGGGGGTATTCAGATACGCAGTATTTT. It specifies CASSRGYSDTQYF.

The chain links TRBV7-6 to TRBJ1-5; 8 positions agree with TRBD1. Looked up from germline, CDR1 is SGHVS and CDR2 is FNYEAQ. After removal of 5 bases from V and 4 bases from J, the junction contained 7 bases not matched to a gene. The length of the CDR3 is 15 residues. The CDR3 bases are TGTGCCAGCAGCCAGGGGCAGGGGGCTAATCAGCCCCAGCATTTT. This gives the protein CASSQGQGANQPQHF.

This clone showed up just a few times. CDR3 coding DNA: TGTGCCAGCACCACCCGGACTAGCGGGGGTGAGCAGTTCTTC. It codes for CASTTRTSGGEQFF. This chain connects TRBV2 to TRBJ2-1; 13 bases fit TRBD2. The CDR3 spans 14 residues. Per germline, CDR1 SNHLY and CDR2 FYNNEI. Unmatched junction bases numbered 6, after V lost 7 bases and J lost 9 bases. The full variable domain, rest sourced from reference TRBV2 and TRBJ2-1, is EPEVTQTPSHQVTQMGQEVILRCVPISNHLYFYWYRQILGQKVEFLVSFYNNEISEKSEIFDDQFSVERPDGSNFTLKIRSTKLEDSAMYFCASTTRTSGGEQFFGPGTRLTVL.

This clone was recorded a few times. This specimen includes other DNA sequences encoding the same CDR3. The V gene is TRBV11-2, the J gene TRBJ2-3; no firm D call. Per germline, CDR1 SGHAT and CDR2 FQNNGV. Trimming left V 7 bases short and J 2 bases short, with 7 bases between. The CDR3 length is 12 residues. The CDR3: CASTPSTDTQYF. Here the CDR3 DNA reads TGTGCCAGCACCCCGTCCACAGATACGCAGTATTTT.

This clone was counted a few times. The rearrangement uses TRBV7-9 and TRBJ2-7; 11 bases line up with TRBD1. After removal of 5 bases from V and 7 bases from J, the junction contained 7 bases not matched to a gene. CDR3 length: 14 amino acids. Per the germline V gene, CDR1 is SEHNR and CDR2 is FQNEAQ (reference sequence). The CDR3, as DNA: TGTGCCAGCAGCCCAGGACAGGGGGCGGGAGAGCAGTACTTC. The encoded protein is CASSPGQGAGEQYF.

This clone has just a few counts. This sequence joins TRBV2 and TRBJ2-7; no clear D gene. CDR3 size: 12 residues. With 9 bases removed from V and 2 bases from J, the gap between germline ends came to 11 bases. Germline V gives CDR1 SNHLY, CDR2 FYNNEI. CDR3 sequence (DNA): TGTGCCAGTACCGACGAGGCCTACGAGCAGTACTTC. Encoded protein: CASTDEAYEQYF. Supplemented by reference TRBV2 and TRBJ2-7, the full variable domain reads EPEVTQTPSHQVTQMGQEVILRCVPISNHLYFYWYRQILGQKVEFLVSFYNNEISEKSEIFDDQFSVERPDGSNFTLKIRSTKLEDSAMYFCASTDEAYEQYFGPGTRLTVT.

This clone was found a few times. This chain connects TRBV7-2 to TRBJ2-6; D uncertain. The CDR3 covers 15 residues. V was pared by 6 bases and J by 4 bases, with 13 bases between. The V gene's germline CDR1 is SGHTA and CDR2 FQGNSA. CDR3 nucleotide sequence: TGTGCCAGCAGGCCGCCGGGTAGCGGGGCCAACGTCCTGACTTTC. Amino acids: CASRPPGSGANVLTF.

This clone was recorded a few times. The chain couples TRBV7-2 to TRBJ1-2; TRBD1 aligns across 7 bases. The CDR3 has 15 amino acids. The ends lost 5 bases at V and 7 bases at J; junction bases unmatched: 13. Germline V gene data show CDR1 as SGHTA and CDR2 as FQGNSA. CDR3 sequence: CASSLRQGAGSGYTF. The CDR3 DNA reads TGTGCCAGCAGCCTCCGACAGGGAGCAGGTAGTGGCTACACCTTC.

This clone was picked up a small number of times. The V gene is TRBV7-2, the J gene TRBJ2-5; TRBD1 matches 9 bases. The CDR3 runs to 15 residues. Trimming took 5 bases from V and 5 from J; bases not matched to a gene: 9. CDR1 and CDR2 from the germline V gene are SGHTA and FQGNSA. The CDR3 region has the DNA TGTGCCAGCAGCACAAGGACAGGGGCTGAGGAGACCCAGTACTTC. Protein sequence: CASSTRTGAEETQYF.

V usage is TRBV18 and J usage is TRBJ1-3; D remains ambiguous. In germline, CDR1 is KGHSH, CDR2 LQKENI. Trimming shortened V by 1 base and J by 0 bases, and 10 bases separated the two germline ends. This CDR3 spans 16 amino acids. The CDR3 DNA reads as TGTGCCAGCTCACCACTCGGGGATAGCTCTGGAAACACCATATATTTT. As protein: CASSPLGDSSGNTIYF.

This clone was recorded a few times. This chain uses TRBV2 with TRBJ1-4; a weak D match, TRBD1 (5 bases). The CDR3 length is 13 residues. Trimming removed 4 bases at V and 8 bases at J, with 11 bases between. CDR1 is SNHLY, CDR2 FYNNEI, per germline. The DNA of the CDR3 is TGTGCCAGCAGTGGTCGGAGGGGCGAAAAACTGTTTTTT. Translation: CASSGRRGEKLFF.

V usage is TRBV2 and J usage is TRBJ1-1; 8 bases line up with TRBD1. This CDR3 is 11 amino acids long. CDR1 and CDR2 from the germline V gene are SNHLY and FYNNEI. The ends lost 7 bases at V and 8 bases at J; junction bases unmatched: 3. In nucleotides, the CDR3 is TGTGCCAGCAACCGGGACAGGGAAGCTTTCTTT. It codes for CASNRDREAFF.

This chain uses TRBV9 with TRBJ2-2, with TRBD2 as a possible D gene (5 bases). The CDR3 is 13 residues long. Trimming removed 3 bases at V and 7 bases at J, with 10 bases between. Germline loops: CDR1 SGDLS, CDR2 YYNGEE. The CDR3 loop is CASSADGLGELFF. The CDR3 region has the DNA TGTGCCAGCAGCGCTGATGGACTCGGGGAGCTGTTTTTT.

This clone was seen ten or more times. The chain recombines TRBV23-1 with TRBJ2-7; unclear D gene. TRBV23-1 carries the ORF label, with uncertain function. The CDR3 is 11 amino acids. V dropped 2 bases and J dropped 12 bases, with 11 bases sitting between them. CDR3 residues: CASSQGLMWYF. The CDR3 bases are TGCGCCAGCAGTCAAGGGCTGATGTGGTACTTC.